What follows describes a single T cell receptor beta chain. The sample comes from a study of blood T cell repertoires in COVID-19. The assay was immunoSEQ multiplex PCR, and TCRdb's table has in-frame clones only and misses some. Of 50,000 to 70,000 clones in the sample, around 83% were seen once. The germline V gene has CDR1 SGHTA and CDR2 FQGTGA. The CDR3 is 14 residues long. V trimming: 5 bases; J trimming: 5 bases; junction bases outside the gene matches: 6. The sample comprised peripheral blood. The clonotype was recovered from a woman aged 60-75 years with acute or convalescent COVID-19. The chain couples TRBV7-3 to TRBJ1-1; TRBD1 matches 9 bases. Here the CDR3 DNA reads TGTGCCAGCAGCCCACAGGGGGCAGGGACTGAAGCTTTCTTT. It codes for CASSPQGAGTEAFF.